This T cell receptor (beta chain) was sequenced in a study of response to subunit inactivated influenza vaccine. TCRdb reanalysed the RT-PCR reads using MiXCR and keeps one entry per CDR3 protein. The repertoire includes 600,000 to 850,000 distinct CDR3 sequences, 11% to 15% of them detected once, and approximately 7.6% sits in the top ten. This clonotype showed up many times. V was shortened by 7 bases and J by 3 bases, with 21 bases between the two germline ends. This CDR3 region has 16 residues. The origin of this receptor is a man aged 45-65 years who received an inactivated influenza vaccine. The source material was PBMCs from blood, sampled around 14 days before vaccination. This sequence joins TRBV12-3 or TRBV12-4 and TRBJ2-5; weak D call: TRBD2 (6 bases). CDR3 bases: TGTGCCAGCACCCAACTAGCCTGGGGCCCCAAAGAGACCCAGTACTTC. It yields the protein CASTQLAWGPKETQYF.